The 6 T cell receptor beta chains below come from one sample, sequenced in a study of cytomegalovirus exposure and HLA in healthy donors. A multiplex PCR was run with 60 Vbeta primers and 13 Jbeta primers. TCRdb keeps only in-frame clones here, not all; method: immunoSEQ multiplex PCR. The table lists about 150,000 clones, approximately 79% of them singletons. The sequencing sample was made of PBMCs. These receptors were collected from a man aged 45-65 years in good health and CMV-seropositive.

CDR3 nucleotide sequence: TGTGCCAGCAGTGAAGTGGGAGGGCCGGGGGATACGCAGTATTTT. It is translated as CASSEVGGPGDTQYF. This rearrangement joins TRBV2 to TRBJ2-3; 7 nucleotides agree with TRBD2. The CDR3 loop spans 15 amino acids. The V and J ends lost 1 base and 6 bases, in that order; junction bases with no gene match: 7. Germline assignment: CDR1 SNHLY and CDR2 FYNNEI.

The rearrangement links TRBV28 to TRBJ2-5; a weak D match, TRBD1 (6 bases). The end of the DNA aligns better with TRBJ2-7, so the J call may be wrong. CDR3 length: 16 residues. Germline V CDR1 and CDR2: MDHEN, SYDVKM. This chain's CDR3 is CASSSNDWGHSYEQYF. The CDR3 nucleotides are TGTGCCAGCAGTTCGAACGACTGGGGACACTCCTACGAGCAGTACTTC.

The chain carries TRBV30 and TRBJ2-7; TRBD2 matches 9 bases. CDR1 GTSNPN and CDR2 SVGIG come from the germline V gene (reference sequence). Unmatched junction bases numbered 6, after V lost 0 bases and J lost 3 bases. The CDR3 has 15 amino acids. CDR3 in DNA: TGTGCCTGGAGTGTTGGTGCTAGCGGGATCTACGAGCAGTACTTC. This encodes CAWSVGASGIYEQYF.

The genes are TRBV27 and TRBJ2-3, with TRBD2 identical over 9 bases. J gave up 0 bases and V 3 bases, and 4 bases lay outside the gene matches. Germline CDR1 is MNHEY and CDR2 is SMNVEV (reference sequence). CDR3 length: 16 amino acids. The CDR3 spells CASSFSSGTSTDTQYF. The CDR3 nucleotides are TGTGCCAGCAGTTTCTCTAGCGGGACTAGCACAGATACGCAGTATTTT.

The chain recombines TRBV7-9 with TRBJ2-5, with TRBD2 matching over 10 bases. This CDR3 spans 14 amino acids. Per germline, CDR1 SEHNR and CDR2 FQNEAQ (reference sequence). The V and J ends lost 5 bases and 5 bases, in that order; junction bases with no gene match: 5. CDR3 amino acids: CASSPSGSGETQYF. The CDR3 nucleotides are TGTGCCAGCAGCCCTAGCGGGAGTGGGGAGACCCAGTACTTC.

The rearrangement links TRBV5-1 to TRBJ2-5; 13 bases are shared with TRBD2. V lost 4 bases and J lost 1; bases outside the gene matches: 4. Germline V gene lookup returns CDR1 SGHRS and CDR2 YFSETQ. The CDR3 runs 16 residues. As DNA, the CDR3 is TGCGCCAGCAGCGGCGGGACTAGCGGGGCCCAAGAGACCCAGTACTTC. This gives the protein CASSGGTSGAQETQYF.